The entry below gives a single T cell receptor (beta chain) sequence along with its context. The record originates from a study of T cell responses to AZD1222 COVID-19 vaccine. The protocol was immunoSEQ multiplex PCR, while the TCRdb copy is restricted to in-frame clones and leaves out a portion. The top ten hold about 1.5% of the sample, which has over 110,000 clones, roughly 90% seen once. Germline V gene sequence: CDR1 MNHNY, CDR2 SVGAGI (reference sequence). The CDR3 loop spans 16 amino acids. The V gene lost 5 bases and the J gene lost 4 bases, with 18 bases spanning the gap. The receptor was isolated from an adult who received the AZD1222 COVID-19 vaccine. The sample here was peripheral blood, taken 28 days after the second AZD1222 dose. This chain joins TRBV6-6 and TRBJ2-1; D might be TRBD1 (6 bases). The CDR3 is CASSNRQASGYNEQFF. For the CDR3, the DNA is TGTGCCAGCAGTAACCGACAGGCCAGTGGGTACAATGAGCAGTTCTTC.